A selection of T cell receptor beta chains follows, all from one sample in a study of T cell repertoires in cytomegalovirus infection. TCRdb reanalysed the reads using MiXCR and keeps one entry per CDR3 protein. The repertoire holds approximately 180,000 distinct CDR3 sequences, with approximately 17% as singletons. Sequencing used CD8+ T cells from PBMCs. These receptor sequences come from a human donor in good health (CMV status not recorded). Some clones in this sample may be carry-over from other donors' samples. Each CDR3 is given with its conserved first and last residue. The order of the fields is J gene, CDR3 length, V gene, clone size, D gene, CDR3 protein, CDR3 DNA. D genes are given only for firm matches. Clone size, where shown, is once, few, many, or a class for clones that have expanded.

j_gene: TRBJ2-2; len: 14; v_gene: TRBV27; abundance: NA; d_gene: NA; CDR3aa: CASSPTGSPGELFF; CDR3nt: TGTGCCAGCAGTCCAACAGGGTCCCCCGGGGAGCTGTTTTTT
j_gene: TRBJ2-7; len: 17; v_gene: TRBV7-2; abundance: NA; d_gene: TRBD2; CDR3aa: CASSQELAGGPGYEQYF; CDR3nt: TGTGCCAGCAGCCAAGAACTAGCGGGGGGGCCAGGTTACGAGCAGTACTTC
j_gene: TRBJ1-2; len: 15; v_gene: TRBV27; abundance: NA; d_gene: NA; CDR3aa: CASSPQSGNNYGYTF; CDR3nt: TGTGCCAGCAGTCCCCAATCGGGGAATAACTATGGCTACACCTTC
j_gene: TRBJ2-5; len: 16; v_gene: TRBV18; abundance: NA; d_gene: NA; CDR3aa: CASSPKGNPLQETQYF; CDR3nt: TGTGCCAGCTCACCCAAAGGGAATCCCCTCCAAGAGACCCAGTACTTC
j_gene: TRBJ2-7; len: 15; v_gene: TRBV7-9; abundance: NA; d_gene: TRBD1; CDR3aa: CASSLEAGGIYEQYF; CDR3nt: TGTGCCAGCAGCTTAGAGGCAGGGGGAATCTACGAGCAGTACTTC
j_gene: TRBJ2-1; len: 15; v_gene: TRBV7-2; abundance: NA; d_gene: TRBD2; CDR3aa: CASSWGLAGYNEQFF; CDR3nt: TGTGCCAGCAGCTGGGGACTAGCGGGCTACAATGAGCAGTTCTTC
j_gene: TRBJ1-1; len: 15; v_gene: TRBV28; abundance: few; d_gene: TRBD1; CDR3aa: CASSSPRQGGVEAFF; CDR3nt: TGTGCCAGCAGTTCCCCCCGACAGGGAGGGGTTGAAGCTTTCTTT
j_gene: TRBJ2-3; len: 19; v_gene: TRBV12-5; abundance: few; d_gene: TRBD2; CDR3aa: CASGLVLTSGGYRADTQYF; CDR3nt: TGTGCTAGTGGTTTGGTACTGACTAGCGGGGGTTATAGGGCAGATACGCAGTATTTT
j_gene: TRBJ1-1; len: 16; v_gene: TRBV4-2; abundance: NA; d_gene: NA; CDR3aa: CASSPRGAQENTEAFF; CDR3nt: TGTGCCAGCAGCCCCCGAGGAGCGCAGGAGAACACTGAAGCTTTCTTT
j_gene: TRBJ2-7; len: 12; v_gene: TRBV7-2; abundance: few; d_gene: NA; CDR3aa: CASSPPMKEQYF; CDR3nt: TGTGCCAGCAGCCCCCCGATGAAGGAGCAGTACTTC
j_gene: TRBJ1-1; len: 13; v_gene: TRBV6-1; abundance: NA; d_gene: TRBD1; CDR3aa: CASRGQGNVGAFF; CDR3nt: TGTGCCAGCAGGGGACAGGGGAATGTCGGAGCTTTCTTT
j_gene: TRBJ2-7; len: 15; v_gene: TRBV6-5; abundance: few; d_gene: NA; CDR3aa: CASSYSRGISYEQYF; CDR3nt: TGTGCCAGCAGTTACTCCCGGGGAATCTCCTACGAGCAGTACTTC
j_gene: TRBJ1-2; len: 13; v_gene: TRBV19; abundance: NA; d_gene: TRBD1; CDR3aa: CASTTGGDYGYTF; CDR3nt: TGTGCCAGTACGACAGGGGGCGACTATGGCTACACCTTC
j_gene: TRBJ2-3; len: 16; v_gene: TRBV20-1; abundance: few; d_gene: TRBD2; CDR3aa: CSAWLAGRLLTDTQYF; CDR3nt: TGCAGTGCTTGGCTAGCGGGTAGACTGCTCACAGATACGCAGTATTTT
j_gene: TRBJ2-6; len: 18; v_gene: TRBV28; abundance: NA; d_gene: TRBD2; CDR3aa: CASSLTGGLASGANVLTF; CDR3nt: TGTGCCAGCAGTCTCACAGGAGGACTAGCTTCTGGGGCCAACGTCCTGACTTTC
j_gene: TRBJ2-7; len: 12; v_gene: TRBV6-1; abundance: few; d_gene: NA; CDR3aa: CASSEGGFAQYF; CDR3nt: TGTGCCAGCAGTGAAGGCGGGTTCGCCCAGTACTTC
j_gene: TRBJ2-2; len: 16; v_gene: TRBV7-9; abundance: NA; d_gene: NA; CDR3aa: CASSRRDTANTGELFF; CDR3nt: TGTGCCAGCAGCCGCCGGGACACAGCGAACACCGGGGAGCTGTTTTTT
j_gene: TRBJ2-5; len: 16; v_gene: TRBV28; abundance: few; d_gene: NA; CDR3aa: CASSLPRGTDQETQYF; CDR3nt: TGTGCCAGCAGTTTACCCAGGGGTACGGACCAAGAGACCCAGTACTTC
j_gene: TRBJ2-7; len: 13; v_gene: TRBV10-3; abundance: NA; d_gene: TRBD1; CDR3aa: CATDREGNLGQYF; CDR3nt: TGTGCCACTGACAGGGAAGGCAATCTCGGGCAGTACTTC
j_gene: TRBJ1-1; len: 13; v_gene: TRBV27; abundance: many; d_gene: TRBD1; CDR3aa: CASKDRARTEAFF; CDR3nt: TGTGCCAGCAAGGACAGGGCGAGGACTGAAGCTTTCTTT
j_gene: TRBJ2-1; len: 15; v_gene: TRBV7-9; abundance: NA; d_gene: TRBD2; CDR3aa: CASSFPSGGVNEQFF; CDR3nt: TGTGCCAGCAGCTTCCCTAGCGGGGGGGTCAATGAGCAGTTCTTC
j_gene: TRBJ2-7; len: 14; v_gene: TRBV7-8; abundance: few; d_gene: NA; CDR3aa: CASSLQPASYEQYF; CDR3nt: TGTGCCAGCAGCTTACAGCCGGCCTCCTACGAGCAGTACTTC
j_gene: TRBJ2-1; len: 13; v_gene: TRBV6-2/TRBV6-3; abundance: NA; d_gene: NA; CDR3aa: CASSYVGWDEQFF; CDR3nt: TGTGCCAGCAGTTACGTGGGGTGGGATGAGCAGTTCTTC
j_gene: TRBJ1-1; len: 15; v_gene: TRBV12-3/TRBV12-4; abundance: NA; d_gene: NA; CDR3aa: CATSPQGWGNTEAFF; CDR3nt: TGTGCCACCAGTCCCCAGGGTTGGGGGAACACTGAAGCTTTCTTT
j_gene: TRBJ1-2; len: 14; v_gene: TRBV10-2; abundance: NA; d_gene: NA; CDR3aa: CASSEVAINYGYTF; CDR3nt: TGCGCCAGCAGTGAAGTGGCCATCAACTATGGCTACACCTTC
j_gene: TRBJ1-5; len: 15; v_gene: TRBV4-1; abundance: NA; d_gene: NA; CDR3aa: CASSQEKAGNQPQHF; CDR3nt: TGCGCCAGCAGCCAAGAGAAGGCAGGGAATCAGCCCCAGCATTTT
j_gene: TRBJ1-4; len: 16; v_gene: TRBV6-6; abundance: NA; d_gene: NA; CDR3aa: CASSYSSGTLDEKLFF; CDR3nt: TGTGCCAGCAGTTACTCGTCCGGGACGCTGGACGAAAAACTGTTTTTT
j_gene: TRBJ2-7; len: 14; v_gene: TRBV7-9; abundance: many; d_gene: NA; CDR3aa: CASSSVFRVTEQYF; CDR3nt: TGTGCCAGCAGCTCCGTTTTCAGGGTTACCGAGCAGTACTTC
j_gene: TRBJ2-5; len: 17; v_gene: TRBV7-8; abundance: NA; d_gene: TRBD2; CDR3aa: CASSSRRRGGLQETQYF; CDR3nt: TGTGCCAGCAGCTCCCGTCGGCGGGGGGGACTCCAAGAGACCCAGTACTTC
j_gene: TRBJ2-3; len: 15; v_gene: TRBV12-3/TRBV12-4; abundance: NA; d_gene: NA; CDR3aa: CASSLAPAMADTQYF; CDR3nt: TGTGCCAGCAGTTTAGCGCCGGCAATGGCAGATACGCAGTATTTT
j_gene: TRBJ1-5; len: 19; v_gene: TRBV7-2; abundance: NA; d_gene: NA; CDR3aa: CASSSTTAALPGGNQPQHF; CDR3nt: TGTGCCAGCAGCTCCACGACCGCGGCCCTCCCGGGTGGCAATCAGCCCCAGCATTTT
j_gene: TRBJ2-1; len: 15; v_gene: TRBV29-1; abundance: few; d_gene: NA; CDR3aa: CSLGAAPPSYNEQFF; CDR3nt: TGCAGCCTCGGTGCTGCACCACCCTCCTACAATGAGCAGTTCTTC
j_gene: TRBJ2-7; len: 16; v_gene: TRBV4-1; abundance: few; d_gene: NA; CDR3aa: CASSPRPGTVAYEQYF; CDR3nt: TGCGCCAGCAGCCCCAGGCCCGGGACGGTGGCCTACGAGCAGTACTTC
j_gene: TRBJ2-7; len: 13; v_gene: TRBV20-1; abundance: few; d_gene: NA; CDR3aa: CSAMGDSSYEQYF; CDR3nt: TGCAGTGCTATGGGAGACAGTTCCTACGAGCAGTACTTC
j_gene: TRBJ1-1; len: 13; v_gene: TRBV6-2/TRBV6-3; abundance: NA; d_gene: NA; CDR3aa: CASSIGGNTEAFF; CDR3nt: TGTGCCAGCAGTATCGGGGGGAACACTGAAGCTTTCTTT
j_gene: TRBJ2-1; len: 15; v_gene: TRBV4-3; abundance: NA; d_gene: TRBD1; CDR3aa: CASSQGQGPSYEQFF; CDR3nt: TGCGCCAGCAGCCAAGGACAGGGTCCTAGCTATGAGCAGTTCTTC
j_gene: TRBJ2-3; len: 17; v_gene: TRBV28; abundance: NA; d_gene: NA; CDR3aa: CASSLWAGPSSTDTQYF; CDR3nt: TGTGCCAGCAGTTTATGGGCAGGGCCGTCTAGCACAGATACGCAGTATTTT
j_gene: TRBJ2-1; len: 15; v_gene: TRBV12-3/TRBV12-4; abundance: few; d_gene: NA; CDR3aa: CASSLRLSPVLGQFF; CDR3nt: TGTGCCAGCAGTTTACGACTTTCCCCCGTTTTGGGGCAGTTCTTC